This entry describes one T cell receptor (beta chain). This clonotype was counted ten times or more. There is no known antigen for this receptor. No base qualities exist here, and no much larger clone lies one base off it. The sample is drawn from a study of blood T cells in healthy people across ages (dated by TCRdb to the mid-2010s). Concerning the study at large: In model experiments, roughly one uniquely barcoded TCR beta cDNA molecule per two T cells was captured by template switching. Using the same blood draw, the study looked at two additional independent replicas of 1 million unique cDNA reads for two donors, one aged 18 to 29 and the other aged 80 or older. The donors were split into four age groups: young (average around 15 years), middle-aged (around 37), aged (about 56) and long-lived (82). To track age-related changes in TCR beta repertoire diversity, the study relied on deep sequencing normalized with unique cDNA molecular identifiers.

Receptor libraries were prepared by 5' RACE. TCRdb records Illumina HiSeq 2500 as the sequencer. The second PCR ran for about 6 to 11 cycles and used a J-beta primer mix along with a sample-barcoded 5' primer. Each TCR beta cDNA molecule received a unique molecular identifier from a template-switch 5' adaptor carrying 12 random nucleotides. Each sample yielded at least 2.5 million CDR3-containing paired-end reads. First-strand cDNA was synthesized from all RNA with the Mint cDNA synthesis kit, primed by a TRBC-specific oligonucleotide. Following uracil-DNA glycosylase treatment, a first 18-cycle PCR with universal primers M1SS and BC2_uni_R was performed on all cDNA. In the original analysis: For normalization, 1 million high-quality reads, each with a distinct molecular identifier, were randomly selected from each sample. Instead of being binned into consensus sequences, reads with shared molecular identifiers were discarded. MiTCR, with a Q25 quality threshold and the strictest error-elimination algorithm, was used for CDR3 identification, clonotype clustering and error correction. A nonparametric unseen species model with Euler transformation was used to estimate lower-bound total TCR beta diversity. The raw public data were reprocessed by TCRdb itself: fastp quality trimming at Q25, MiXCR clonotype calling, in-frame beta chains only. One record per CDR3 amino acid sequence lists the most common genes and DNA. V and J calls and clone size were set by TCRdb, not the authors. In all, the sample holds some 940,000 distinct CDR3 sequences, and 25% to 30% of those were seen once. The ten largest account for about 10% of the sample.

The paper as a whole reports these results and caveats: Conclusive comparison of naive and antigen-experienced compartments was prevented by the profiling of bulk unsorted PBMCs. Because donor CMV infection status was unknown, age-related changes in expanded clonotypes were potentially confounded. As age increased, observed TCR beta diversity per million T cells dropped in a roughly linear way, and a significant reduction was already evident by age about 36. The percentage of naive T cells measured by flow cytometry correlated strongly with observed TCR beta diversity. Compared with the aged group, the long-lived group had more naive CD4+ T cells, fewer expanded clones and increased TCR diversity, a pattern suggesting age selection. Total diversity estimates from one million sequenced T cells were considered lower bounds and underestimates.

Donors were a few dozen systemically healthy Caucasian individuals from Russia aged roughly 6 to 90 years. Ten milliliters of peripheral blood were drawn from each donor into EDTA-treated Vacutainer tubes. Ficoll-Paque density-gradient centrifugation was used to isolate PBMCs, with at least 6.5 million per sample. Total RNA was extracted from PBMCs with Trizol reagent, with at least 5.5 micrograms obtained per sample. For every donor, an aliquot of PBMCs went through flow cytometry to measure the percentages of naive CD45RAhigh/CD27high T cells. Reading the germline V gene gives CDR1 SGHRS and CDR2 YFSETQ. Ends trimmed: V by 7 bases, J by 7 bases; bases unmatched to a gene: 7. Reading from cysteine to phenylalanine, the CDR3 counts 15 amino acids. Only the CDR3 DNA is retained, 45 bases long and in frame from the first base. These data also featured in a second study, about T cells of mothers and their children. Reported in the second study: Nine systemically healthy Caucasian individuals served as donors, namely three mothers together with their six children. cDNA synthesis consumed the entire amount of extracted RNA, loaded at 1.5 ug RNA in each 15 ul reaction. In the second PCR, the M1S primer added sample barcodes and 2-4 random nucleotides. More than 9 million TCR beta CDR3 reads were obtained from each mother, and millions of reads were obtained from each child. Thymic selection similarly shapes TCR recombination output in related and unrelated pairs, with minor effect from inherited differences. Related mother-child pairs always showed normalized repertoire overlap that was slightly higher than in unrelated mother-child pairs, though the difference was never significant. Persistent microchimeric T cell clones were not detected, at a sensitivity of around 99 clones per million clonotypes. Deep NGS was used in the study to compare the TCR beta repertoires of mothers and children and to look for features that separate related mother-child pairs from unrelated individuals. On average, the children were 11 +/- 4 years old, while the mothers were around 40 +/- 4 years old. After adapter ligation was performed with NEBNext reagents, the libraries were sequenced on an Illumina HiSeq 2000 with 100+100 nt paired-end reads. To avoid cross-contamination, the mother libraries and the child libraries were prepared a month apart and sequenced in separate runs. Between roughly 450,000 and 2,000,000 distinct TCR beta clonotypes were identified per donor. Naive TCR beta clonotypes were estimated from low-frequency clonotypes matched to each donor's FACS-determined naive share, without sorting.

The sequenced material came from blood. The receptor was derived from a woman in her 40s in good health. The V and J genes are TRBV5-1 and TRBJ2-4, with 14 middle bases fitting TRBD2. The CDR3 reads as follows: CASRVTSGGGNIQYF. The bases are TGCGCCAGCCGAGTGACTAGCGGGGGGGGCAACATTCAGTACTTC.